Listed here are 30 T cell receptor beta chains from one sample, sequenced in a study of T cells after yellow fever vaccination. TCRdb re-called the 5' RACE reads with MiXCR, one entry per CDR3 protein. The data show a few hundred thousand distinct CDR3 sequences, 3.6% seen once. Here the sequenced sample was PBMCs, taken on the day of the yellow fever booster vaccination. The origin of the receptors is a man aged 18 to 35 who received the YFV17D yellow fever vaccine.

The chain uses TRBV25-1 and TRBJ2-3; TRBD2 agrees at 10 bases. The CDR3 extends over 16 amino acids. Per germline, CDR1 MGHDK and CDR2 SYGVNS. The V segment lost 2 bases and the J segment 3 bases; nucleotides outside the gene matches: 5. CDR3 protein: CASSEDIAGGTDTQYF. CDR3 nucleotide sequence: TGTGCCAGCAGTGAAGACATAGCGGGGGGTACAGATACGCAGTATTTT.

Only a few counts were recorded for this clonotype. J is TRBJ1-1 and V is TRBV12-3 or TRBV12-4; tentative D call: TRBD1 (5 bases). CDR3 length: 15 amino acids. V dropped 3 bases and J dropped 1 base, with 12 bases sitting between them. The CDR3 here is CASSLVGAKNTEAFF. The CDR3 DNA follows: TGTGCCAGCAGTTTGGTAGGGGCCAAGAACACTGAAGCTTTCTTT.

This clonotype was picked up many times. The germline gene is not matched at one end of the junction; a read error may be the cause. The V gene is TRBV14, the J gene TRBJ2-7; D unresolved. CDR1 and CDR2 from the germline V gene are SGHDN and FVKESK. CDR3 length: 13 residues. The CDR3 here is CASSHPSSYERYF. DNA of the CDR3: TGTGCCAGCAGCCACCCTTCCTCCTACGAGCGGTACTTC. The full variable domain, rest sourced from reference TRBV14 and TRBJ2-7, is EAGVTQFPSHSVIEKGQTVTLRCDPISGHDNLYWYRRVMGKEIKFLLHFVKESKQDESGMPNNRFLAERTGGTYSTLKVQPAELEDSGVYFCASSHPSSYERYFGPGTRLTVT.

In this sample, this clonotype turned up many times. V and J are TRBV7-2 and TRBJ1-3, with 10 positions matching TRBD1. The length of the CDR3 is 15 residues. J gave up 3 bases and V 5 bases, and 4 bases lay outside the gene matches. Per germline, CDR1 SGHTA and CDR2 FQGNSA. The CDR3 DNA reads as TGTGCCAGCAGCCCTGACAGGGGGCATGGAAACACCATATATTTT. It codes for CASSPDRGHGNTIYF.

The chain carries TRBV24-1 and TRBJ2-2; unclear D gene. The CDR3 is 15 amino acids. V was clipped by 3 bases and J by 7 bases, with 14 bases between them. Germline CDR1 KGHDR, CDR2 SFDVKD. The DNA for the CDR3 is TGTGCCACCAGTGATCCCTCCGCTTCGGGCGGGGAGCTGTTTTTT. Amino acids: CATSDPSASGGELFF.

This clonotype was detected ten times or more. The gene calls are TRBV24-1 and TRBJ2-1; D unclear. This CDR3 has 12 amino acids. Trimming removed 8 bases from V and 6 bases from J, with 10 bases in between. Germline CDR1 and CDR2: KGHDR and SFDVKD. The CDR3 sequence: CATTDSSNEQFF. The CDR3 bases are TGTGCCACCACCGACTCGAGCAATGAGCAGTTCTTC.

This clonotype came up many times. This chain uses TRBV6-2 or TRBV6-3 with TRBJ2-2; D possibly uses TRBD1 or TRBD2 (5 bases each). Trimming pared 5 bases from V and 0 bases from J, leaving 13 bases between. Germline V gene lookup returns CDR1 MNHEY and CDR2 SVGEGT. This CDR3 has 16 amino acids. The CDR3 is CASSTGTVANTGELFF. The CDR3 DNA sequence: TGTGCCAGCAGTACCGGGACCGTCGCGAACACCGGGGAGCTGTTTTTT.

The chain uses TRBV11-3 and TRBJ2-7; D unresolved. The germline CDR1 and CDR2 sequences are SGHNT and YENEEA. This CDR3 is 16 amino acids long. The ends were cut back, 0 bases at V and 4 bases at J, with 16 bases in the middle. The CDR3 bases are TGTGCCAGCAGCTTAGATTATGCGGCTGGGCGGTACGAGCAGTACTTC. Amino acids: CASSLDYAAGRYEQYF.

There are many counts of this clonotype. CDR3 residues: CASSEAQGRFRMQYF. CDR3 bases: TGTGCCAGCAGTGAAGCGCAGGGTCGTTTCCGTATGCAGTATTTT. The V gene is TRBV2, the J gene TRBJ2-3; possibly TRBD1 for D (5 bases). The CDR3 length is 15 residues. V lost 0 bases and J lost 11, with 18 bases in between. The V gene's germline CDR1 is SNHLY and CDR2 FYNNEI.

The V and J genes are TRBV6-6 and TRBJ1-2, with 7 bases aligning to TRBD1. The germline V gene encodes CDR1 MNHNY and CDR2 SVGAGI (reference sequence). The CDR3 has 15 residues. With 8 bases clipped from V and 8 bases from J, the junction kept 17 bases outside the gene matches. CDR3 coding DNA: TGTGCCAGCCTACCCTGGGACAGCCAAGCCGAGGGCTACACCTTC. It codes for CASLPWDSQAEGYTF.

The sample holds many counts of this clonotype. This chain links TRBV7-6 with TRBJ1-1; D may be TRBD1 (5 bases). The CDR3 covers 16 residues. The V and J ends lost 0 bases and 5 bases respectively, with 16 bases between them. Per germline, CDR1 SGHVS and CDR2 FNYEAQ. Here the CDR3 DNA reads TGTGCCAGCAGCTTAGCCCCCGGCGGGGGGTTTACTGAAGCTTTCTTT. Its protein product is CASSLAPGGGFTEAFF.

This clonotype was recorded at least ten times. The genes are TRBV6-2 or TRBV6-3 and TRBJ2-6; no clear D gene. The germline V and J ends were trimmed by 0 bases and 4 bases, with 13 bases remaining between them. The CDR3 is 17 amino acids. Per germline, CDR1 MNHEY and CDR2 SVGEGT. The CDR3 DNA reads TGTGCCAGCAGTTACTCACGGGTGGTGAGCGGGGCCAACGTCCTGACTTTC. It translates to CASSYSRVVSGANVLTF.

At least ten counts were recorded for this clonotype. This chain connects TRBV12-3 or TRBV12-4 to TRBJ1-3, with D possibly TRBD1 on 6 matching bases. Trimming left V 7 bases short and J 0 bases short, with 28 bases between. The CDR3 consists of 20 residues. Here the CDR3 DNA reads TGTGCCAGCAAAAAAGATTGGACAGTTGGGACCTCAAGCTCTGGAAACACCATATATTTT. It encodes CASKKDWTVGTSSSGNTIYF.

This clonotype was seen repeatedly, ten times or more. The chain uses TRBV7-6 and TRBJ2-7, with D unresolved. The germline CDR1 and CDR2 sequences are SGHVS and FNYEAQ. The ends were cut back, 2 bases at V and 2 bases at J, with 16 bases in the middle. The CDR3 is made up of 16 amino acids. The CDR3 protein is CASSLFLRPPTYEQYF. The CDR3, as DNA: TGTGCCAGCAGCTTATTTCTCCGACCACCGACCTACGAGCAGTACTTC.

This chain connects TRBV19 to TRBJ1-1, with 7 bases that match TRBD1. Germline loops: CDR1 LNHDA, CDR2 SQIVND (reference sequence). Trimming removed 2 bases from V and 2 bases from J; junction bases left unmatched: 11. The CDR3 contains 17 residues. The CDR3 is CASSIWRDRTFNTEAFF. CDR3 DNA: TGTGCCAGTAGTATATGGCGGGACAGAACATTTAACACTGAAGCTTTCTTT.

This clonotype was observed at least ten times. The chain couples TRBV7-2 to TRBJ2-3, with 7 positions matching TRBD2. The CDR3 runs 15 residues. V was pared by 1 base and J by 3 bases, with 4 bases of the junction left unmatched. Germline loops: CDR1 SGHTA, CDR2 FQGNSA. As DNA, the CDR3 is TGTGCCAGCAGCTTAGAACTAGCGCAAACAGATACGCAGTATTTT. Translation gives CASSLELAQTDTQYF.

This clonotype came up many times. The gene calls are TRBV7-9 and TRBJ2-7, with D perhaps TRBD1 (6 bases). Germline V CDR1 and CDR2: SEHNR, FQNEAQ (reference sequence). The germline V and J ends were trimmed by 6 bases and 6 bases, with 12 bases remaining between them. The CDR3 extends over 12 amino acids. The CDR3, as DNA: TGTGCCAGCAGACAGGGCGGCCCCGAGCAGTACTTC. It yields the protein CASRQGGPEQYF.

The rearrangement links TRBV10-3 to TRBJ2-5, with D possibly being TRBD2 (7 bases). Trimming left V 8 bases short and J 5 bases short, with 18 bases between. Germline CDR1 and CDR2: ENHRY and SYGVKD. The CDR3 runs 14 residues. The CDR3 coding sequence is TGTGCCATCGGGGCTACAGGGCGGGAGGAGACCCAGTACTTC. As protein: CAIGATGREETQYF.

This clonotype occurred a few times. The V call is TRBV3-1, the J call TRBJ2-1, with 8 bases lining up with TRBD1. The CDR3 runs 15 residues. The germline V gene encodes CDR1 LGHDT and CDR2 YNNKEL (reference sequence). V lost 4 bases to trimming and J lost 9 bases; unmatched junction nucleotides: 11. CDR3 bases: TGTGCCAGCAGCCGAAAGGGACAGGCGTTCCGTGAGCAGTTCTTC. Residues: CASSRKGQAFREQFF.

The V gene is TRBV7-2, the J gene TRBJ2-7, with a tentative D call TRBD1 (6 bases). Trimming removed 5 bases at V and 1 base at J, with 18 bases between. Germline CDR1 is SGHTA and CDR2 is FQGNSA. The CDR3 is made up of 16 amino acids. This CDR3 is CASSPSWGPRSYEQYF. CDR3 nucleotides: TGTGCCAGCAGCCCCTCGTGGGGGCCACGTTCCTACGAGCAGTACTTC.

The rearrangement links TRBV2 to TRBJ2-7; D possibly corresponds to TRBD1 (6 bases). The V gene lost 4 bases and the J gene lost 3 bases, with 10 bases spanning the gap. The germline V gene encodes CDR1 SNHLY and CDR2 FYNNEI. The CDR3 extends over 13 amino acids. This chain's CDR3 is CASSGTALYEQYF. Written as DNA, the CDR3 is TGTGCCAGCAGTGGGACAGCGCTCTACGAGCAGTACTTC.

This clonotype was seen only a few times. The J gene is TRBJ2-7, the V gene TRBV15; no clear D. The V end lost 5 bases, the J end lost 4 bases, and 12 bases lay between the germline ends. The CDR3 has 13 amino acids. The germline gives CDR1 LNHNV, CDR2 YYDKDF (reference sequence). CDR3 residues: CATSGTIGYEQYF. DNA of the CDR3: TGTGCCACCAGCGGAACTATCGGTTACGAGCAGTACTTC.

This chain uses TRBV11-3 with TRBJ2-1; 7 nucleotides line up with TRBD2. The CDR3 has 14 residues. CDR1 and CDR2 from the germline V gene are SGHNT and YENEEA. V was clipped by 1 base and J by 5 bases; unmatched bases: 2. The CDR3 nucleotides read TGTGCCAGCAGCTTAGCGGGGGGACACAATGAGCAGTTCTTC. Encoded protein: CASSLAGGHNEQFF.

The rearrangement links TRBV7-2 to TRBJ1-2; D not resolved. Germline V gene lookup returns CDR1 SGHTA and CDR2 FQGNSA. The CDR3 runs to 12 residues. V gave up 4 bases and J gave up 7 bases, with 10 bases separating them. In DNA form, the CDR3 reads TGTGCCAGCAGCTCAAATTGGGTTGGCTACACCTTC. Protein sequence: CASSSNWVGYTF.

This clonotype was seen a handful of times. CDR3 DNA: TGCAGTGCTAGCGACAGGAAGCATGAGCAGTTCTTC. Its translation is CSASDRKHEQFF. This chain links TRBV20-1 with TRBJ2-1; a weak D match, TRBD1 (6 bases). V dropped 3 bases and J dropped 8 bases, with 11 bases sitting between them. The V gene's germline CDR1 is DFQATT and CDR2 SNEGSKA (reference sequence). The CDR3 is made up of 12 amino acids.

This clonotype was counted many times. This rearrangement joins TRBV7-9 to TRBJ1-1; D remains unclear. The CDR3 consists of 10 residues. Per the germline V gene, CDR1 is SEHNR and CDR2 is FQNEAQ (reference sequence). Trimming took off 4 bases at V and 3 bases at J, with 0 bases between the two ends. The CDR3 region has the DNA TGTGCCAGCAGCTACACTGAAGCTTTCTTT. Its translation is CASSYTEAFF.

This clonotype turned up a few times. This sequence joins TRBV20-1 and TRBJ2-3; 7 bases match TRBD2. The CDR3 has 14 residues. V was clipped by 5 bases and J by 1 base; unmatched bases: 6. Germline V CDR1 and CDR2: DFQATT, SNEGSKA (reference sequence). CDR3 protein: CSAREAPGTDTQYF. In DNA form, the CDR3 reads TGCAGTGCTCGGGAGGCTCCGGGCACAGATACGCAGTATTTT.

This clonotype has more than one count but fewer than ten. This sequence joins TRBV4-3 and TRBJ1-2; no reliable D call. The V gene lost 1 base and the J gene lost 0 bases, with 18 bases spanning the gap. The CDR3 runs to 18 residues. CDR1 is LGHNA and CDR2 is YSLEER in the germline V gene. The CDR3 spells CASSQGLVSGDANYGYTF. CDR3 nucleotide sequence: TGCGCCAGCAGCCAAGGTCTCGTTTCGGGTGACGCTAACTATGGCTACACCTTC.

This clonotype has at least ten counts. The CDR3 DNA reads as TGTGCCAGCAGTCCCAGACAGGGCTATAACTATGGCTACACCTTC. This codes for CASSPRQGYNYGYTF. The V gene is TRBV27, the J gene TRBJ1-2, with 7 bases that match TRBD1. Trimming took 5 bases from V and 1 from J; bases not matched to a gene: 7. Germline V lookup: CDR1 MNHEY, CDR2 SMNVEV (reference sequence). The CDR3 covers 15 residues.

The rearrangement uses TRBV19 and TRBJ2-1; weak D call: TRBD2 (7 bases). Per germline, CDR1 LNHDA and CDR2 SQIVND (reference sequence). The CDR3 runs to 14 residues. V was pared by 7 bases and J by 6 bases, with 16 bases between. The CDR3 loop is CASKRGGIFNEQFF. CDR3 bases: TGTGCCAGTAAGAGGGGGGGCATCTTCAATGAGCAGTTCTTC.